A single sample gave rise to the 5 T cell receptor beta chains below, sequenced in a study of Graves' ophthalmopathy and Graves' hyperthyroidism. Transcripts of RNA were the source for amplifying TCR beta CDR3 regions. Investigators did first-round RT-PCR with HTBI primers, then second-round multiplex PCR. TCRdb analysed the multiplex PCR reads with MiXCR anew, one entry per CDR3 protein. The table lists 500,000 to 700,000 distinct CDR3 sequences, just under 40% of them singletons. Sequencing used peripheral blood or thyroid tissue (not recorded which). The receptors derive from an adult man with Graves' hyperthyroidism.

A remark on this clonotype: The germline gene is not matched at one end of the junction; a read error may be the cause. The chain carries TRBV2 and TRBJ1-4; D call uncertain. In germline, CDR1 is SNHLY, CDR2 FYNNEI. This CDR3 has 15 amino acids. The CDR3 nucleotides read TGTGCCAGCAGCGAAGACCGACGGTCTAATGAAAAACTGTTTTTT. Amino acids: CASSEDRRSNEKLFF.

The chain joins TRBV29-1 to TRBJ2-7, with 7 bases lining up with TRBD1. Per germline, CDR1 SQVTM and CDR2 ANQGSEA. With 5 bases clipped from V and 2 bases from J, the junction kept 6 bases outside the gene matches. The CDR3 is 13 residues long. CDR3 protein: CSVLRDRAYEQYF. The CDR3 nucleotides are TGCAGCGTTCTCCGGGACAGAGCCTACGAGCAGTACTTC.

This clonotype has a count of ten or more. This chain uses TRBV24-1 with TRBJ2-5, with TRBD1 matching over 7 bases. This CDR3 region has 15 residues. V was clipped by 4 bases and J by 2 bases; unmatched bases: 6. Germline V CDR1 and CDR2: KGHDR, SFDVKD. The CDR3, as DNA: TGTGCCACCAGTGAACCGACAGGGTATCAAGAGACCCAGTACTTC. Its protein product is CATSEPTGYQETQYF.

The chain couples TRBV6-2 or TRBV6-3 to TRBJ2-7; TRBD1 is a possible D gene (5 bases). V was clipped by 2 bases and J by 6 bases, with 11 bases between them. The germline gives CDR1 MNHEY, CDR2 SVGEGT. The CDR3 has 13 residues. The CDR3 coding sequence is TGTGCCAGCAGTTACGGGGCGAAGGGCGAGCAGTACTTC. This gives the protein CASSYGAKGEQYF.

This clonotype was picked up a small number of times. The V and J genes are TRBV5-1 and TRBJ1-6, with D possibly TRBD1 on 5 matching bases. Germline V gives CDR1 SGHRS, CDR2 YFSETQ. V was shortened by 0 bases and J by 5 bases, with 12 bases between the two germline ends. The CDR3 totals 16 residues. This CDR3 reads CASSLAPGKNNSPLHF. CDR3 coding DNA: TGCGCCAGCAGCTTGGCTCCAGGGAAGAATAATTCACCCCTCCACTTT.